The source of this T cell receptor beta chain is a study of cytomegalovirus exposure and HLA in healthy donors. Study-level points and caveats: Immune exposure was documented only through CMV serostatus. Productive rates of about 90% or about 30% were seen for most TCR beta V segments in an earlier analysis. There were over 150 TCR beta chains listed as cytomegalovirus-associated.

On this clone: The antigen is not known.

The CDR3 consists of 13 residues. Germline CDR1 is MNHEY and CDR2 is SMNVEV (reference sequence). Trimming removed 4 bases from V and 4 bases from J, with 11 bases in between. In the PCR, 60 Vbeta and 13 Jbeta primers were used. TCRdb's table, derived via immunoSEQ multiplex PCR, lists solely in-frame clones and lacks some. The table shows 200,000 or so clones, with about 80% occurring only once. The source of this sequence is a woman between 50 and 59 years old in good health and CMV-seropositive. The chain is built from TRBV27 and TRBJ2-7, with a weak D call TRBD1 (5 bases). The sequenced sample was PBMCs. This chain's CDR3 is CASSWAREYEQYF. In nucleotides, the CDR3 is TGTGCCAGCAGTTGGGCCAGGGAATACGAGCAGTACTTC.